The present entry profiles one T cell receptor beta chain with its context. The data were taken from a study of control samples from healthy donors and cancer patients. Germline-derived CDR1 and CDR2 are SQVTM and ANQGSEA. This CDR3 has 13 amino acids. J gave up 0 bases and V 7 bases, and 4 bases lay outside the gene matches. Libraries were prepared by immunoSEQ multiplex PCR; TCRdb keeps only in-frame clonotypes and omits some of them. The table lists approximately 92,000 clones, about 92% of them singletons. This chain connects TRBV29-1 to TRBJ2-3; 7 positions agree with TRBD2. The sequenced sample consisted of blood. The source is a woman aged 30 to 39 in good health. The chain's CDR3 is CSAKRGSTDTQYF. The CDR3 nucleotides read TGCAGCGCAAAGCGGGGAAGCACAGATACGCAGTATTTT.